The 14 T cell receptor beta chains below all came from one sample that was sequenced in a study of breast tumors, draining lymph nodes, adjacent tissues. Breast cancer patients provided tissue from their axillary draining lymph nodes. TCRdb ran MiXCR on the multiplex PCR reads and lists one entry per CDR3 protein. The sample holds about 300,000 distinct CDR3 sequences, about 33% seen once. The sequenced sample consisted of axillary lymph node tissue. Receptor source: a female donor with breast cancer. Some clones in this sample may be carry-over from other donors' samples.

The V and J genes are TRBV2 and TRBJ2-7; the D gene is possibly TRBD2 (5 bases). CDR3 length: 15 residues. V was trimmed by 5 bases and J by 5 bases, leaving 19 bases between them. CDR1 and CDR2 from the germline V gene are SNHLY and FYNNEI. The CDR3 is CASSLFGQRVHEQYF. In DNA, the CDR3 is TGTGCCAGCAGTTTATTCGGCCAGAGGGTTCACGAGCAGTACTTC.

Notes on this clonotype: Possible read error: a much larger clone is one base away. J is TRBJ2-1 and V is TRBV4-3, with TRBD1 as a possible D gene (5 bases). This CDR3 is built from 15 residues. Germline loops: CDR1 LGHNA, CDR2 YSLEER. Trimming left V 1 base short and J 5 bases short, with 12 bases between. Written as DNA, the CDR3 is TGCGCCAGCAGCCAAGGACCGATAGGGGACAATGAGCAGTTCTTC. Its protein product is CASSQGPIGDNEQFF.

This clonotype was recorded once. This may be a read error, as it is one base from a much larger clone. The rearrangement joins TRBV20-1 to TRBJ2-5, with TRBD1 matching over 7 bases. The CDR3 consists of 16 residues. Trimming at V came to 7 bases and at J to 5 bases, leaving 19 bases not matched to a gene. Germline loops: CDR1 DFQATT, CDR2 SNEGSKA (reference sequence). The CDR3 region has the DNA TGCAGTGTCCCTCCCCCTACAGGGGTATTAGGGGAGACCCAGTACTTC. Protein sequence: CSVPPPTGVLGETQYF.

This clonotype was seen more than once but under ten times. The chain joins TRBV6-4 to TRBJ1-1, with D hard to call. The CDR3 has 14 residues. Deletions cut 4 bases from V and 5 bases from J, with 14 bases between. The germline V gene encodes CDR1 MRHNA and CDR2 SNTAGT. The CDR3 region has the DNA TGTGCCAGCAGTGTTTCAGGCAGGAGTACTGAAGCTTTCTTT. Encoded protein: CASSVSGRSTEAFF.

This clonotype occurred many times. The chain carries TRBV10-1 and TRBJ1-3; no definite D call. Germline V lookup: CDR1 WNHNN, CDR2 SYGVQD (reference sequence). The CDR3 is 19 residues long. Trimming shortened V by 0 bases and J by 1 base, and 19 bases separated the two germline ends. In DNA, the CDR3 is TGCGCCAGCAGTGAGTCTATCGGCGGTGGCACGAGGTCTGGAAACACCATATATTTT. This encodes CASSESIGGGTRSGNTIYF.

This clonotype was found many times. The V call is TRBV2, the J call TRBJ2-5, with 7 bases lining up with TRBD2. Trimming took 6 bases from V and 5 from J; bases not matched to a gene: 12. This CDR3 has 15 residues. Germline CDR1 and CDR2: SNHLY and FYNNEI. CDR3 DNA sequence: TGTGCCAGCAGGAATCGGGACCGGGGGGTGGAGACCCAGTACTTC. The encoded protein is CASRNRDRGVETQYF.

This clonotype was observed many times. The chain is built from TRBV7-9 and TRBJ2-1; 8 bases agree with TRBD1. After removal of 5 bases from V and 2 bases from J, the junction contained 5 bases not matched to a gene. Germline loops: CDR1 SEHNR, CDR2 FQNEAQ (reference sequence). CDR3 length: 15 residues. The CDR3 region has the DNA TGTGCCAGCAGCACCCCGGGACAGGCCTACAATGAGCAGTTCTTC. Translated, it gives CASSTPGQAYNEQFF.

This clonotype was detected many times. The chain carries TRBV5-1 and TRBJ2-1, with 10 bases aligning to TRBD2. The germline gives CDR1 SGHRS, CDR2 YFSETQ. This CDR3 is built from 15 residues. Trimming cost V 4 bases and J 2 bases; bases outside gene matches: 3. CDR3 sequence (DNA): TGCGCCAGCAGCAGCACTAGCGGGACCTACAATGAGCAGTTCTTC. Its translation is CASSSTSGTYNEQFF.

Remarks on this clonotype: A much bigger clone sits one base away, suggesting this may be a read error. This rearrangement joins TRBV6-2 or TRBV6-3 to TRBJ2-3; D remains unclear. The CDR3 spans 14 residues. CDR1 is MNHEY, CDR2 SVGEGT, per germline. V was clipped by 4 bases and J by 5 bases, with 13 bases between them. The CDR3 nucleotides read TGTGCCAGCAGTTTGCTATTGGCAAGAGATACGCAGTATTTT. Amino acids: CASSLLLARDTQYF.

About this clonotype: A read error is possible here, since a much larger clone lies one base away. The chain recombines TRBV30 with TRBJ2-7; D possibly corresponds to TRBD2 (5 bases). Germline V lookup: CDR1 GTSNPN, CDR2 SVGIG (reference sequence). The CDR3 covers 12 residues. The DNA for the CDR3 is TGTGCCTGGGATCGACGGGATTACGAGCGGTACTTC. As protein: CAWDRRDYERYF.

Turning to this clonotype: Its ends do not fully match the called genes, so a read error is possible. V usage is TRBV2 and J usage is TRBJ1-4; possible D gene TRBD1, 6 bases. This CDR3 is 13 amino acids long. Per the germline V gene, CDR1 is SNHLY and CDR2 is FYNNEI. The CDR3 DNA reads as TGTGCCAGCAGTGAGGACAGCCGGGAAAATCTGTTTTTT. Its translation is CASSEDSRENLFF.

This clonotype was observed a few times. The junction departs from germline at one end; a sequencing error may be responsible. CDR3 bases: TGCAGTGCTTCCGGGACGGTAAGCAATCCGCCCCAGCATTTT. It yields the protein CSASGTVSNPPQHF. J is TRBJ1-5 and V is TRBV20-1, with D possibly being TRBD1 (5 bases). The CDR3 runs to 14 residues. Germline V CDR1 and CDR2: DFQATT, SNEGSKA (reference sequence).

Concerning this clonotype: With a much larger clone just one base away, this may be a read error. This sequence joins TRBV19 and TRBJ2-1, with D perhaps TRBD2 (5 bases). Germline lookup yields CDR1 LNHDA and CDR2 SQIVND (reference sequence). This CDR3 has 14 residues. The ends were cut back, 3 bases at V and 9 bases at J, with 15 bases in the middle. In nucleotides, the CDR3 is TGTGCCAGTAGTATTTTACCGAGGGAAAGTGAGCAGTTCTTC. It is translated as CASSILPRESEQFF.

This clonotype was picked up many times. The chain links TRBV30 to TRBJ1-2; D might be TRBD1 (6 bases). Germline CDR1 and CDR2: GTSNPN and SVGIG (reference sequence). V was trimmed by 7 bases and J by 0 bases, leaving 12 bases between them. The CDR3 sequence is 13 residues long. CDR3 coding DNA: TGTGCCTCGACTGGGGGGCCTAACTATGGCTACACCTTC. Translated: CASTGGPNYGYTF.